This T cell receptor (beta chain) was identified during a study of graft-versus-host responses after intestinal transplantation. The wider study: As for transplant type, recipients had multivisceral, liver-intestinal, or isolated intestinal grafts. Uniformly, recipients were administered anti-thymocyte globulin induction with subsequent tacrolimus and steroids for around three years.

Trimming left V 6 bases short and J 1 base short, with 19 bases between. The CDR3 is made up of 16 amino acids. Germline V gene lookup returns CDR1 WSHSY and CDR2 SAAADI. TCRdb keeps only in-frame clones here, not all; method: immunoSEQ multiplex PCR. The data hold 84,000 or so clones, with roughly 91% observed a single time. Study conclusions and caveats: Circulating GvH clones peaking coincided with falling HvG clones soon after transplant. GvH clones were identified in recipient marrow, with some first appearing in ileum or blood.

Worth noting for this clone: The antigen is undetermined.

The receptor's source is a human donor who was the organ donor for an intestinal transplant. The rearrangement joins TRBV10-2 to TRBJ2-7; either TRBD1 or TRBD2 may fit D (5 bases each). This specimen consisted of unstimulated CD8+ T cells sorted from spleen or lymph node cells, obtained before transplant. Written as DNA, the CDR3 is TGCGCCAGCAGCCAACCCAACCGGGACGCATCCTACGAGCAGTACTTC. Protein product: CASSQPNRDASYEQYF.